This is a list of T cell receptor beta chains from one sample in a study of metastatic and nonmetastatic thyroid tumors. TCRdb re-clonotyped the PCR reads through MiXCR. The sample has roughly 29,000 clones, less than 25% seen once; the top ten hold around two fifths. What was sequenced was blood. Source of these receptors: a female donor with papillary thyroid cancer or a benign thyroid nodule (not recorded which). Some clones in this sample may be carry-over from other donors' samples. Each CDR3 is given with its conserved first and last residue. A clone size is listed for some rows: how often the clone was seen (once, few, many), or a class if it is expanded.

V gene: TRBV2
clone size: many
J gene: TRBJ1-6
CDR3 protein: CASTERMAAPLHF

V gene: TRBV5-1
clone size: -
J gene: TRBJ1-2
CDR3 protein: CASSSGQGIYGYTF

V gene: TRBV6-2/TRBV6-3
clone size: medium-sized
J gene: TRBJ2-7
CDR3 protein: CASSSLTGGYEQYF

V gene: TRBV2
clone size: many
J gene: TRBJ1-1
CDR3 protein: CAIEGAEAFF

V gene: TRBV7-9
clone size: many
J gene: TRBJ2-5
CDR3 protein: CAAGLGSAETQYF

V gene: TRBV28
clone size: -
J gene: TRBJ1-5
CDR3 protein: CASSSTGGAVQPQHF

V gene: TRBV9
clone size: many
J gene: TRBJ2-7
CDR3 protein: CASSAEQGSKDEQYF

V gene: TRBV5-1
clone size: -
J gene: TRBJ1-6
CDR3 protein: CASSDYPEPSPLHF

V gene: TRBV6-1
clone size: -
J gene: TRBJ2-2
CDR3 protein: CASSTVANTGELFF

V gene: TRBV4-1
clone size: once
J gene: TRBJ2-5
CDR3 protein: CASSQDRGTSGGSQETQYF

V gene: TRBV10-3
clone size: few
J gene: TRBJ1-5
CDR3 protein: CAISESDAGGQPQHF

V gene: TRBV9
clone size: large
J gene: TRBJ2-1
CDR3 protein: CASSVDYGGGSNEQFF

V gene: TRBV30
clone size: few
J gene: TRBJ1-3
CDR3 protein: CAWSVRASGNTIYF

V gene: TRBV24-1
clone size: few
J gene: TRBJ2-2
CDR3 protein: CATSDPGAGELFF

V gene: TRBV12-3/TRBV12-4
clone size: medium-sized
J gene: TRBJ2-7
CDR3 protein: CASSPPGQGARGQYF

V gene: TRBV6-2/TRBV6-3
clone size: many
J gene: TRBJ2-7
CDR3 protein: CASSSLAGVGYEQYF

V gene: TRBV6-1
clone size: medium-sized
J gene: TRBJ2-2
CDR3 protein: CASRSWGGGDTGELFF

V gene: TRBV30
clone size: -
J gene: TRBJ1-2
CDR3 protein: CAWPRDRGVLTF

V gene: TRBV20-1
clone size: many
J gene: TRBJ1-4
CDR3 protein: CSVRGHDEKLFF

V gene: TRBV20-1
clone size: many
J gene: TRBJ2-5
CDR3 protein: CSANPPLAGETQYF

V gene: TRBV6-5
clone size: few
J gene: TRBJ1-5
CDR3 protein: CASSYSGGSNQPQHF

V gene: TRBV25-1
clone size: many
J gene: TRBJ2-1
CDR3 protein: CASSETTQKSGETYNGQFF

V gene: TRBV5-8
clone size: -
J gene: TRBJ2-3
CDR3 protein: CASSRGQGSTDTQYF

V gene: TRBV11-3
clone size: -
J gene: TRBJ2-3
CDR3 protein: CASSPLGGGTDTQYF

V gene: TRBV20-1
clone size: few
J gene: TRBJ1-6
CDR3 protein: CSATDHNSPLHF

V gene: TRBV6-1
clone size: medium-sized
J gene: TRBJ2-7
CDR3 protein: CASSWDSNYEQYF

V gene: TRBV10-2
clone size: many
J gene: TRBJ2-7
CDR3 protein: CAISSAEAYEQYF

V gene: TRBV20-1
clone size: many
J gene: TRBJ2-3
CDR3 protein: CSGTSGGDTQYF

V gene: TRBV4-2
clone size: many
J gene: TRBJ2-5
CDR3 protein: CASSHGGAREETQYF

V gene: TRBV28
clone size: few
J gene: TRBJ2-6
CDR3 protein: CASTYHGQGVARGANVLTF

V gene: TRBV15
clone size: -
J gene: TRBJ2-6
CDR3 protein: CATSAHSGANVLTF

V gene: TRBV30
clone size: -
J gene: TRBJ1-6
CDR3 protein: CAWSVTWAGGNSPLHF

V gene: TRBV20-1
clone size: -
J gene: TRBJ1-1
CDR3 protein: CSARVGRENTEAFF

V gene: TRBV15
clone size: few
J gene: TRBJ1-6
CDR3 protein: CATSRDYGENSPLHF

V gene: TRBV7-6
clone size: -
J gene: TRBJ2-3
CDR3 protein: CASSLGLTDTQYF

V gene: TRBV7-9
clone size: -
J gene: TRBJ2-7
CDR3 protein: CASIKTGGYEQYF

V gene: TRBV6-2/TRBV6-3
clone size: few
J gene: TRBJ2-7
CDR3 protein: CASSYSYQLTYEQYF

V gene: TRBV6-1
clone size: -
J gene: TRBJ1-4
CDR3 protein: CASGRDPATNEKLFF

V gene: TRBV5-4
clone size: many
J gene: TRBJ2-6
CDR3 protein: CASSLKLAGGRTAGANVLTF

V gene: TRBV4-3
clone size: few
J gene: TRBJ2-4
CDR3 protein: CASSHDGAIPGPTNIQYF

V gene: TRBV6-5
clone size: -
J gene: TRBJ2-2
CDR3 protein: CASSYGQRTGELFF

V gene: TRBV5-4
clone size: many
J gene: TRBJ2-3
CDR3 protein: CASSFSSGSADTQYF

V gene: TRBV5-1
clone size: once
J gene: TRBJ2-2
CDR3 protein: CASSLEQQGTGELFF

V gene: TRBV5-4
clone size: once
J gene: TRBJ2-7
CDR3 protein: CASSLDGVPMREQYF

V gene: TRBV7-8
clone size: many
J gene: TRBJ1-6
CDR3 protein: CASSLAGSNNSPLHF

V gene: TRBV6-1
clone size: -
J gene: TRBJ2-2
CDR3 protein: CASRAAGPITWELFF

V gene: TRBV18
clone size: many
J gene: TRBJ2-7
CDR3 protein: CASSPPAGGDPYEQYF

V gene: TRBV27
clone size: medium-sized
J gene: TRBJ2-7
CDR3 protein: CASSFSAGSYEQYF

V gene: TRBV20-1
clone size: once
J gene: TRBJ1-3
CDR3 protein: CSARVGQPGNTIYF

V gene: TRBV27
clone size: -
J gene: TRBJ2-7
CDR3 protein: CASNSGSREQYF

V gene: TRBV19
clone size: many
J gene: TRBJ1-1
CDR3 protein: CASSIDRSGMNTEAFF

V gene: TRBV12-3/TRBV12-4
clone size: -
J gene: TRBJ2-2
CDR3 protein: CASSLIPAGTGELFF

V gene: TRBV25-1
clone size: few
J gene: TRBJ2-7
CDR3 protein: CASPPVLRYEQYF

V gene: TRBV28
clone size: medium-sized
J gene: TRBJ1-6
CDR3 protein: CASSSDAGVSPLHF

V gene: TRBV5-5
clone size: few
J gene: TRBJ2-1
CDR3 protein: CASSYRDSSYNEQFF

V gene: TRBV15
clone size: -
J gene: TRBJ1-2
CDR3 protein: CATSRDGWGYTF

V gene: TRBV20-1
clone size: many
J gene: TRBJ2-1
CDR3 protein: CSARDLLVRNEQFF

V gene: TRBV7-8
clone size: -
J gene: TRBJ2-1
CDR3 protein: CASRKGLAGRDEQFF

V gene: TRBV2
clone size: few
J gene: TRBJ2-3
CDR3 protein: CASTGTDTQYF